A single sample gave rise to the 22 T cell receptor beta chains below, sequenced in a study of identical twins. TCRdb reprocessed the 5' RACE reads via MiXCR and lists one record per CDR3 protein. This sample has 1.5 million to 2 million distinct CDR3 sequences, with about 32% found just once. The sample consisted of cord blood. These receptor sequences come from a newborn girl in good health.

The chain recombines TRBV13 with TRBJ2-5; D may be TRBD1 (5 bases). The CDR3 spans 14 residues. Per germline, CDR1 PRHDT and CDR2 FYEKMQ (reference sequence). Between the trimmed V and J ends, which lost 5 bases and 5 bases, there was a span of 15 bases. The CDR3 here is CASSAYRPGETQYF. The CDR3 nucleotides are TGTGCCAGCAGCGCTTACAGGCCCGGGGAGACCCAGTACTTC.

This clonotype was recorded once. The chain uses TRBV6-6 and TRBJ2-3; 8 nucleotides line up with TRBD2. Germline-derived CDR1 and CDR2 are MNHNY and SVGAGI (reference sequence). With V trimmed by 3 bases and J by 2 bases, 4 bases remained unmatched. CDR3 length: 15 residues. The CDR3 nucleotides are TGTGCCAGCAGTTATACAGCGGGGGCCACAGATACGCAGTATTTT. It translates to CASSYTAGATDTQYF.

The V gene is TRBV7-2, the J gene TRBJ2-1, with a possible D match to TRBD1 (5 bases). This CDR3 has 15 residues. Germline V lookup: CDR1 SGHTA, CDR2 FQGNSA. Trimming took off 5 bases at V and 0 bases at J, with 11 bases between the two ends. CDR3 DNA: TGTGCCAGCAGCGCTGCGCAGGGCTCCTACAATGAGCAGTTCTTC. Translated, it gives CASSAAQGSYNEQFF.

There are many counts of this clonotype. J is TRBJ2-3 and V is TRBV11-2; TRBD2 matches at 15 bases. With V trimmed by 4 bases and J by 0 bases, 2 bases remained unmatched. Looked up from germline, CDR1 is SGHAT and CDR2 is FQNNGV. CDR3 length: 17 residues. For the CDR3, the DNA is TGTGCCAGCAGCTGGACTAGCGGGGGGGCTAGCACAGATACGCAGTATTTT. Its protein is CASSWTSGGASTDTQYF.

The chain has TRBV5-1 and TRBJ2-2, with TRBD2 identical over 11 bases. The CDR3 spans 19 residues. V shed 0 bases and J 0 bases; nucleotides not matched to a gene: 7. CDR1 SGHRS and CDR2 YFSETQ come from the germline V gene. The chain's CDR3 is CASSLVTSGGPANTGELFF. In DNA form, the CDR3 reads TGCGCCAGCAGCTTGGTAACTAGCGGGGGCCCCGCGAACACCGGGGAGCTGTTTTTT.

The V and J genes are TRBV28 and TRBJ1-1; no definite D call. The V gene lost 2 bases and the J gene lost 0 bases, with 13 bases spanning the gap. The CDR3 extends over 16 amino acids. CDR1 MDHEN and CDR2 SYDVKM come from the germline V gene. In DNA, the CDR3 is TGTGCCAGCAGTTTAGGAGGGTTCCGGATGAACACTGAAGCTTTCTTT. It encodes CASSLGGFRMNTEAFF. Combining the CDR3 with reference TRBV28 and TRBJ1-1 gives the whole variable domain DVKVTQSSRYLVKRTGEKVFLECVQDMDHENMFWYRQDPGLGLRLIYFSYDVKMKEKGDIPEGYSVSREKKERFSLILESASTNQTSMYLCASSLGGFRMNTEAFFGQGTRLTVV.

This clonotype came up a few times. The genes are TRBV4-2 and TRBJ1-2; D is unresolved. The CDR3 length is 14 residues. The V end was cut by 0 bases, the J end by 4 bases, with 9 bases between. Germline V gives CDR1 LGHNA, CDR2 YNFKEQ. The CDR3 region has the DNA TGTGCCAGCAGCCAAGATTTAGACCGCTATGGCTACACCTTC. Encoded protein: CASSQDLDRYGYTF.

This clonotype showed up just a few times. The chain links TRBV6-2 or TRBV6-3 to TRBJ2-6; D gene unclear. Germline lookup yields CDR1 MNHEY and CDR2 SVGEGT. V lost 4 bases and J lost 1, with 8 bases in between. This CDR3 has 15 amino acids. For the CDR3, the DNA is TGTGCCAGCAGTTCACGCAGATCTGGGGCCAACGTCCTGACTTTC. As protein: CASSSRRSGANVLTF.

The chain joins TRBV18 to TRBJ2-3, with D perhaps matching TRBD2 (5 bases). Trimming shortened V by 2 bases and J by 4 bases, and 13 bases separated the two germline ends. The CDR3 loop spans 15 amino acids. The germline CDR1 and CDR2 sequences are KGHSH and LQKENI. The CDR3 here is CASSPSTRVADTQYF. DNA of the CDR3: TGTGCCAGCTCACCATCTACTAGAGTCGCAGATACGCAGTATTTT.

As DNA, the CDR3 is TGCAGTGCTAGAGACGGGGGGGCCGGGGTCTACAATGAGCAGTTCTTC. This sequence encodes CSARDGGAGVYNEQFF. The J gene is TRBJ2-1, the V gene TRBV20-1; 8 nucleotides line up with TRBD2. This CDR3 region has 16 residues. Germline CDR1 reads DFQATT; CDR2 reads SNEGSKA (reference sequence). J was trimmed by 3 bases and V by 0 bases; bases with no gene match: 7.

This chain connects TRBV19 to TRBJ2-4; the D is unclear. This CDR3 is 14 amino acids long. The V end was cut by 5 bases, the J end by 2 bases, with 10 bases between. CDR1 and CDR2 (germline): LNHDA, SQIVND (reference sequence). The CDR3 DNA sequence: TGTGCCAGTAGTGCTACAGCAACCAAAAACATTCAGTACTTC. Residues: CASSATATKNIQYF.

This clonotype was seen a handful of times. V and J are TRBV19 and TRBJ1-2; D remains ambiguous. The CDR3 has 16 amino acids. Germline-derived CDR1 and CDR2 are LNHDA and SQIVND (reference sequence). V lost 6 bases to trimming and J lost 1 base, with 18 bases between them. As DNA, the CDR3 is TGTGCCAGTAGCAGGAAGGCGGGTGGTGTTAACTATGGCTACACCTTC. Encoded protein: CASSRKAGGVNYGYTF.

This chain connects TRBV7-2 to TRBJ2-7, with 7 positions matching TRBD1. CDR3 length: 16 amino acids. CDR1 is SGHTA and CDR2 is FQGNSA in the germline V gene. The ends lost 3 bases at V and 5 bases at J; junction bases unmatched: 13. The CDR3 loop reads CASSFNRGTRTNEQYF. CDR3 DNA sequence: TGTGCCAGCAGCTTTAACAGGGGAACTAGAACGAACGAGCAGTACTTC.

V and J are TRBV7-2 and TRBJ2-5; no definite D call. V lost 4 bases and J 2 bases, leaving 11 bases between the germline ends. The CDR3 sequence is 14 residues long. In germline, CDR1 is SGHTA, CDR2 FQGNSA. This CDR3 reads CASSSSARQETQYF. The CDR3 DNA reads TGTGCCAGCAGCTCGTCGGCCCGACAAGAGACCCAGTACTTC.

This clonotype showed up many times. This sequence joins TRBV10-3 and TRBJ2-1, with 10 bases lining up with TRBD2. The CDR3 sequence is 18 residues long. V shed 3 bases and J 1 base; nucleotides not matched to a gene: 9. Germline CDR1 reads ENHRY; CDR2 reads SYGVKD. CDR3 residues: CAISEFLAGAGSYNEQFF. In nucleotides, the CDR3 is TGTGCCATCAGTGAATTCCTAGCGGGAGCGGGTTCCTACAATGAGCAGTTCTTC.

The chain recombines TRBV6-1 with TRBJ1-1; 7 nucleotides agree with TRBD1. The V and J ends lost 4 bases and 7 bases, in that order; junction bases with no gene match: 9. This CDR3 spans 14 amino acids. The germline V gene encodes CDR1 MNHNS and CDR2 SASEGT. CDR3 DNA sequence: TGTGCCAGCAGTGGGAGGACAGGTGGGGGTGAAGCTTTCTTT. Protein sequence: CASSGRTGGGEAFF.

This sequence joins TRBV7-2 and TRBJ2-1; the D gene is possibly TRBD1 (5 bases). The germline gives CDR1 SGHTA, CDR2 FQGNSA. The CDR3 spans 12 residues. With 2 bases removed from V and 10 bases from J, the gap between germline ends came to 9 bases. CDR3 sequence (DNA): TGTGCCAGCAGCTTACTGGGGCTCGAGCAGTTCTTC. As protein: CASSLLGLEQFF. The full variable domain, with the rest looked up from reference TRBV7-2 and TRBJ2-1, is GAGVSQSPSNKVTEKGKDVELRCDPISGHTALYWYRQSLGQGLEFLIYFQGNSAPDKSGLPSDRFSAERTGGSVSTLTIQRTQQEDSAVYLCASSLLGLEQFFGPGTRLTVL.

This chain links TRBV28 with TRBJ1-2, with TRBD1 matching over 7 bases. The CDR3 extends over 13 amino acids. J gave up 8 bases and V 5 bases, and 8 bases lay outside the gene matches. Per the germline V gene, CDR1 is MDHEN and CDR2 is SYDVKM. As DNA, the CDR3 is TGTGCCAGCAGTGTCACTGACAGGGACGGCTACACCTTC. Translating it yields CASSVTDRDGYTF.

This clonotype was seen a handful of times. The gene calls are TRBV4-1 and TRBJ2-3, with 9 bases identical to TRBD1. CDR1 is MGHRA and CDR2 is YSYEKL in the germline V gene. J was trimmed by 8 bases and V by 2 bases; bases with no gene match: 11. CDR3 size: 16 residues. For the CDR3, the DNA is TGCGCCAGCAGCCAATCATCCACAGGGGGCACGGGTACGCAGTATTTT. Encoded protein: CASSQSSTGGTGTQYF.

This clonotype was observed a handful of times. The chain links TRBV6-2 or TRBV6-3 to TRBJ2-1; possible D gene TRBD1, 6 bases. Trimming removed 5 bases at V and 7 bases at J, with 21 bases between. This CDR3 contains 16 residues. CDR1 and CDR2 from the germline V gene are MNHEY and SVGEGT. In DNA, the CDR3 is TGTGCCAGCAGTCCTCCTCGCTACAGGGACGGGAATGAGCAGTTCTTC. It encodes CASSPPRYRDGNEQFF.

This clonotype was counted between two and nine times. The gene calls are TRBV5-6 and TRBJ1-2, with 7 bases fitting TRBD1. V shed 5 bases and J 5 bases; nucleotides not matched to a gene: 12. CDR3 length equals 15 residues. CDR1 is SGHDT and CDR2 is YYEEEE in the germline V gene. The chain's CDR3 is CASSYRQGPIYGYTF. CDR3 DNA sequence: TGTGCCAGCAGTTACCGACAGGGCCCTATTTATGGCTACACCTTC.

This clonotype was seen only a few times. The rearrangement joins TRBV28 to TRBJ1-2, with 12 bases identical to TRBD1. The CDR3 consists of 16 residues. Germline V gives CDR1 MDHEN, CDR2 SYDVKM. V shed 0 bases, J shed 7 bases, and the junction held 6 bases outside the gene matches. This CDR3 is CASSLWGQGAFGGYTF. The CDR3 DNA reads TGTGCCAGCAGTTTATGGGGACAGGGGGCCTTTGGTGGCTACACCTTC.